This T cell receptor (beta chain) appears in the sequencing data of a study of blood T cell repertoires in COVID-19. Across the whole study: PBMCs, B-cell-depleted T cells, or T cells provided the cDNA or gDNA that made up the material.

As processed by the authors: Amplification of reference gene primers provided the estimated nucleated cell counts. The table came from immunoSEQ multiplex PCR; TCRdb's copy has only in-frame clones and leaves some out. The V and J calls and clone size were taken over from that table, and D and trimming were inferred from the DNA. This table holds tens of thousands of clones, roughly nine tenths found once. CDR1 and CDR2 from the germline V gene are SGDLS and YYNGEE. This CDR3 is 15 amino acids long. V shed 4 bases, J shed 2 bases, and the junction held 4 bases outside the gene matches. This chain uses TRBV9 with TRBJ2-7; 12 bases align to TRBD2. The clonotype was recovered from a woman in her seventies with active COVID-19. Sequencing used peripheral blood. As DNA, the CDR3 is TGTGCCAGCAGCCCTCGGACTAGCGGGGCCTACGAGCAGTACTTC. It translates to CASSPRTSGAYEQYF. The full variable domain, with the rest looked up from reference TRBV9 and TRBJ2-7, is DSGVTQTPKHLITATGQRVTLRCSPRSGDLSVYWYQQSLDQGLQFLIQYYNGEERAKGNILERFSAQQFPDLHSELNLSSLELGDSALYFCASSPRTSGAYEQYFGPGTRLTVT.